The 22 T cell receptor beta chains listed next were all sequenced from one sample in a study of regulatory T cells in long-lasting Graves disease. Both iRepertoire HTBI primers and Arm-PCR of CDR3 regions were used to build the TCR beta libraries. TCRdb passed the multiplex PCR reads through MiXCR, listing each CDR3 protein once. The sample yields fewer than 500,000 distinct CDR3 sequences, 16% seen once. Time point of the sample: newly diagnosed GD, antithyroid drugs for less than 3 months. With RNA extracted from PBMCs as input, the TCR library was made. The sample was also reused in another study, on T cells in Graves' hyperthyroidism and ophthalmopathy.

The sample here was peripheral blood mononuclear cells (PBMCs), taken at new diagnosis, from a patient treated with antithyroid drugs. These receptors came from a man in his forties with Graves disease.

There are many counts of this clonotype. This sequence joins TRBV7-2 and TRBJ2-2, with 7 bases lining up with TRBD2. Unmatched junction bases numbered 4, after V lost 5 bases and J lost 1 base. Germline lookup yields CDR1 SGHTA and CDR2 FQGNSA. This CDR3 contains 15 residues. The CDR3 nucleotides are TGTGCCAGCAGCCCCTCTAGCGGGAACACCGGGGAGCTGTTTTTT. The encoded protein is CASSPSSGNTGELFF.

This clonotype was seen ten or more times. V gene TRBV5-1 combines with J gene TRBJ2-4; 8 nucleotides match TRBD1. Germline assignment: CDR1 SGHRS and CDR2 YFSETQ. V lost 1 base, J lost 2 bases, and 11 bases stayed unmatched. This CDR3 is 18 amino acids long. CDR3 in DNA: TGCGCCAGCAGCTTGCGGGGTAACAGGGGGATGTCCAAAAACATTCAGTACTTC. This codes for CASSLRGNRGMSKNIQYF. The whole variable domain, filled in from reference TRBV5-1 and TRBJ2-4, reads KAGVTQTPRYLIKTRGQQVTLSCSPISGHRSVSWYQQTPGQGLQFLFEYFSETQRNKGNFPGRFSGRQFSNSRSEMNVSTLELGDSALYLCASSLRGNRGMSKNIQYFGAGTRLSVL.

The chain carries TRBV6-5 and TRBJ2-1; weak D call: TRBD2 (5 bases). Trimming cost V 0 bases and J 5 bases, with 14 bases left between them. Germline CDR1 MNHEY, CDR2 SVGAGI. The CDR3 covers 16 residues. The CDR3 spells CASSYSLLAINNEQFF. The CDR3 region has the DNA TGTGCCAGCAGTTACTCGTTGCTAGCAATCAACAATGAGCAGTTCTTC.

The chain recombines TRBV24-1 with TRBJ1-2, with D perhaps TRBD1 (6 bases). Deletions cut 3 bases from V and 8 bases from J, with 12 bases between. The CDR3 has 13 residues. CDR1 and CDR2 from the germline V gene are KGHDR and SFDVKD. The CDR3 here is CATSDLRTEGYTF. CDR3 DNA: TGTGCCACCAGTGATCTACGGACAGAAGGCTACACCTTC.

There are a few counts of this clonotype. The rearrangement joins TRBV30 to TRBJ2-1, with TRBD2 matching 7 bases. Germline loops: CDR1 GTSNPN, CDR2 SVGIG (reference sequence). The CDR3 is 14 amino acids. The J segment lost 5 bases and the V segment lost 7 bases, leaving 11 bases of the junction unmatched. The CDR3 DNA reads TGTGCCTTTTGGGGCGGGAGAGTCCACAATGAGCAGTTCTTC. It yields the protein CAFWGGRVHNEQFF.

The rearrangement joins TRBV24-1 to TRBJ2-7, with 9 bases lining up with TRBD2. CDR3 length: 15 residues. The V segment lost 3 bases and the J segment 2 bases; nucleotides outside the gene matches: 4. Looked up from germline, CDR1 is KGHDR and CDR2 is SFDVKD. The DNA of the CDR3 is TGTGCCACCAGTGATCGGGCGGGAGGGGCCTACGAGCAGTACTTC. Its protein is CATSDRAGGAYEQYF.

In this sample, this clonotype turned up many times. The chain is built from TRBV28 and TRBJ2-2, with no clear D. V was pared by 4 bases and J by 5 bases, with 8 bases between. The CDR3 totals 13 residues. CDR1 and CDR2 (germline): MDHEN, SYDVKM. The CDR3 here is CASSWGRTGELFF. The CDR3 bases are TGTGCCAGCAGTTGGGGTCGGACCGGGGAGCTGTTTTTT.

This clonotype has only a few counts. The chain combines TRBV4-1 with TRBJ2-7; D is ambiguous. The CDR3 length is 15 residues. V dropped 0 bases and J dropped 0 bases, with 9 bases sitting between them. Per germline, CDR1 MGHRA and CDR2 YSYEKL. In DNA, the CDR3 is TGCGCCAGCAGCCAAGATCTGTCTCCCTCCTACGAGCAGTACTTC. Protein sequence: CASSQDLSPSYEQYF.

The chain employs TRBV2 and TRBJ1-2; D call uncertain. This CDR3 is 13 amino acids long. Germline CDR1 reads SNHLY; CDR2 reads FYNNEI. Trimming left V 9 bases short and J 0 bases short, with 11 bases between. CDR3 region: CARVPGSNYGYTF. In DNA, the CDR3 is TGTGCCAGGGTTCCGGGCTCTAACTATGGCTACACCTTC.

A note on this clonotype: It is likely a read error: a sequence one base away is far more abundant. The chain is built from TRBV5-1 and TRBJ2-1; D is unresolved. CDR1 is SGHRS and CDR2 is YFSETQ in the germline V gene. This CDR3 region has 14 residues. V shed 0 bases and J shed 10 bases, with 14 bases lying between them. Here the CDR3 reads CASSLDRRSYEQFF. CDR3 coding DNA: TGCGCCAGCAGCTTGGATCGCCGATCCTACGAGCAGTTCTTC.

This clonotype came up a few times. In DNA form, the CDR3 reads TGTGCCACCAGAGCGGGGATCACAGATACGCAGTATTTT. It specifies CATRAGITDTQYF. J is TRBJ2-3 and V is TRBV24-1, with 7 bases that match TRBD2. This CDR3 is 13 amino acids long. CDR1 is KGHDR, CDR2 SFDVKD, per germline. Trimming took 7 bases from V and 2 from J; bases not matched to a gene: 2.

This clonotype was seen many times. The rearrangement uses TRBV2 and TRBJ2-2; D is possibly TRBD1 (7 bases). Germline CDR1 SNHLY, CDR2 FYNNEI. V was shortened by 5 bases and J by 4 bases, with 20 bases between the two germline ends. The length of the CDR3 is 17 residues. The CDR3 DNA reads TGTGCCAGCAGTACAAGGGGGGACAGATCCTTCACCGGGGAGCTGTTTTTT. This sequence encodes CASSTRGDRSFTGELFF.

With regard to this clonotype: A much larger clone differs by one base, so this may be a read error. The V and J genes are TRBV12-3 or TRBV12-4 and TRBJ2-2, with TRBD1 identical over 7 bases. The CDR3 extends over 21 amino acids. DNA of the CDR3: TGTGCCAGCAGTTCACCCTGGTCTTTTGGTGACAGGGAGTGGGACCCCGGGGAGCCGTTTTTT. It encodes CASSSPWSFGDREWDPGEPFF.

This clonotype was picked up a small number of times. This rearrangement joins TRBV7-3 to TRBJ2-1; 8 nucleotides match TRBD2. V was clipped by 5 bases and J by 4 bases; unmatched bases: 7. Germline assignment: CDR1 SGHTA and CDR2 FQGTGA. The CDR3 loop spans 15 amino acids. The CDR3 coding sequence is TGTGCCAGCAGCGATAGCGGGAAGAATTACAATGAGCAGTTCTTC. Protein sequence: CASSDSGKNYNEQFF.

The rearrangement joins TRBV20-1 to TRBJ1-1, with TRBD1 matching over 8 bases. The length of the CDR3 is 16 residues. Germline-derived CDR1 and CDR2 are DFQATT and SNEGSKA (reference sequence). With V trimmed by 1 base and J by 0 bases, 7 bases remained unmatched. Written as DNA, the CDR3 is TGCAGTGCTAGAGGGGGGACAGGAGTCATGAACACTGAAGCTTTCTTT. It encodes CSARGGTGVMNTEAFF.

This clonotype was observed at least ten times. J is TRBJ2-7 and V is TRBV11-2, with D unclear. V was clipped by 5 bases and J by 3 bases, with 14 bases between them. This CDR3 comprises 14 residues. Germline V gene sequence: CDR1 SGHAT, CDR2 FQNNGV. CDR3 protein: CASSPLGLDYEQYF. The CDR3 coding sequence is TGTGCCAGCAGCCCCCTAGGGTTGGACTACGAGCAGTACTTC.

This clonotype was observed many times. The chain combines TRBV28 with TRBJ2-7; TRBD1 matches at 10 bases. Per the germline V gene, CDR1 is MDHEN and CDR2 is SYDVKM. V trimming: 3 bases; J trimming: 6 bases; junction bases outside the gene matches: 5. The CDR3 spans 14 residues. CDR3 sequence reads: CASSFTGQGTEQYF. For the CDR3, the DNA is TGTGCCAGCAGTTTCACGGGACAGGGGACCGAGCAGTACTTC.

The chain has TRBV7-3 and TRBJ1-2, with D possibly matching TRBD1 (5 bases). Germline lookup yields CDR1 SGHTA and CDR2 FQGTGA. V dropped 5 bases and J dropped 0 bases, with 19 bases sitting between them. The length of the CDR3 is 17 residues. The CDR3 DNA is TGTGCCAGCAGCCCCCCGACAGACCCCTTATCTAACTATGGCTACACCTTC. Protein sequence: CASSPPTDPLSNYGYTF.

Many counts were recorded for this clonotype. This chain connects TRBV28 to TRBJ1-1; D unclear. In germline, CDR1 is MDHEN, CDR2 SYDVKM. V lost 2 bases and J 7 bases, leaving 5 bases between the germline ends. The CDR3 consists of 11 residues. CDR3 amino acids: CASSLPDEAFF. The DNA for the CDR3 is TGTGCCAGCAGTTTACCGGATGAAGCTTTCTTT.

As for this clonotype: A far bigger clonotype differs at one base, so this is likely a read error. CDR3 in DNA: TGTGCCAGCATGGGGCAGGGGAAGCCGGGACTAGCGGAGATCTTC. Translation: CASMGQGKPGLAEIF. J is TRBJ2-1 and V is TRBV25-1; 11 nucleotides agree with TRBD2. The CDR3 sequence is 15 residues long. Germline lookup yields CDR1 MGHDK and CDR2 SYGVNS.

This clonotype was seen many times. This rearrangement joins TRBV7-9 to TRBJ2-7; 9 nucleotides match TRBD1. Germline CDR1 is SEHNR and CDR2 is FQNEAQ (reference sequence). The CDR3 is made up of 12 amino acids. Losses at the gene ends were 1 base for V and 12 bases for J; bases not matched to a gene: 4. The CDR3 protein is CASSLVGDRAYF. Written as DNA, the CDR3 is TGTGCCAGCAGCTTAGTCGGGGACAGGGCGTACTTC.

The V gene is TRBV6-2 or TRBV6-3, the J gene TRBJ2-3; the D gene is possibly TRBD1 (7 bases). Trimming pared 6 bases from V and 8 bases from J, leaving 21 bases between. This CDR3 contains 15 residues. Germline values: CDR1 MNHEY, CDR2 SVGEGT. CDR3 nucleotide sequence: TGTGCCAGCAGAGCCCTGCAGGGGGGCATCGGTACGCAGTATTTT. Translation gives CASRALQGGIGTQYF.